This T cell receptor (beta chain) was obtained from a study of T cell responses to AZD1222 COVID-19 vaccine (dated by TCRdb to the early 2020s). Notes on the research overall: TCR sequencing covered 233 trial participants: 200 to 220 given two doses of AZD1222 and approximately 26 given two doses of MenACWY control vaccine. Trial participants were enrolled into age subgroups of 18-55, 56-69 and 70-plus years, which contained about 150, 27 and 61 TCR-sequenced participants, respectively. The paper's findings and limits, for the study overall: The 56-69-year group was small, and its depth increase did not reach significance, likely because of low power. Epitopes outside the regions mutated in the B.1.351 and B.1.1.7 variants were reportedly recognized by nearly half of the unique spike-specific TCRs. Conclusions about previously exposed vaccinees are limited, since just five to seven AZD1222 recipients were seropositive for SARS-CoV-2 at baseline. After two AZD1222 doses, spike-specific TCR breadth and depth were significantly higher than at day 0 and than in MenACWY recipients. Most participants were white British and females outnumbered males, and the authors suggested that clonal diversity may have been underestimated. Because no day 14 peak-response samples were available, repertoires were characterized only after the peak T cell response. CD4 TCRs associated with the vaccine covered the entire spike protein, and the dominant responses were in regions 160-218 and 743-854.

The CDR3 holds 12 amino acids from the cysteine to the phenylalanine. Of the read, only the CDR3 DNA is kept; its 36 bases are in frame from base 1. The germline V gene (reference sequence) gives CDR1 as LGHDT and CDR2 as YNNKEL. Cut back by 4 bases and 4 bases, the V and J ends lie 5 bases apart. As for this clone: This clone's antigen is unknown. Base-call qualities are not available, and no considerably larger clone is one nucleotide away.

The time point tag for this specimen amounts to: about 28 days (+/-7) after the second vaccine dose. AZD1222 recipients given second doses at about 4 weeks or at about 12 weeks were pooled, since spike-specific TCR depth and breadth were not found to differ between the two schedules. The vaccinee samples were drawn from two UK trials, COV001 and COV002, one of which was a single-blind randomized controlled phase 2/3 trial testing AZD1222 (ChAdOx1 nCoV-19) in healthy adults. For TCRbeta chain sequencing, PBMC samples from trial participants were taken at day 0 and at day 28 after the second dose. The CDR3 regions of human TCRbeta chains were analyzed by immunosequencing. The source study handled its data this way. Repertoire TCRs were matched against a reference library of SARS-CoV-2-specific TCRs generated with the MIRA antigen-specificity platform. Breadth was defined as the fraction of unique TCRs that were SARS-CoV-2-associated. Depth was defined as the fraction of total T cells that were SARS-CoV-2-associated. Using the MIRA data, each spike-specific TCR was mapped to the spike region that the TCR reacts to and placed in a CD4 or CD8 class. Log10-transformed breadth and depth values were compared by one-way ANOVA with Sidak's multiple comparisons tests. This immuneACCESS table, as held by TCRdb, lists in-frame sequences with V and J called but not all clones. Of the missing ones, under half trace to an unresolved V gene in checked studies; the others have no known cause. V and J calls and clone size are copied from that table; D and trimming were computed from the DNA. The sample table records 85,000 or so clones; 85% to 95% of these occur just once. Together, the top ten hold 11% of the sample.

The rearrangement combines TRBV3-1 (or the pseudogene TRBV3-2) with TRBJ2-1, with the D gene call left open. The sequence derives from an adult who received the AZD1222 COVID-19 vaccine. The source material was peripheral blood, sampled 28 days after the second AZD1222 dose. In nucleotide form, the sequence is TGTGCCAGCAGCCCGAGATACAATGAGCAGTTCTTC. Its amino acids are CASSPRYNEQFF.